Shown below are 30 T cell receptor beta chains from a single sample sequenced in a study of blood T cell repertoires in COVID-19. The data were produced by immunoSEQ multiplex PCR, yet TCRdb's version contains in-frame clones alone and is incomplete. Here the sample spans 350,000 to 400,000 clones, about 86% being singletons. Material: peripheral blood. All receptors derive from a woman aged 60-70 years with COVID-19, enrolled during active disease.

V and J are TRBV29-1 and TRBJ1-5; D is unclear. The V gene lost 8 bases and the J gene lost 1 base, with 18 bases spanning the gap. Germline CDR1 reads SQVTM; CDR2 reads ANQGSEA. The CDR3 has 15 residues. CDR3 DNA sequence: TGCAGCTTGAGAGGAGGCTGGGAAAGCAATCAGCCCCAGCATTTT. Its protein is CSLRGGWESNQPQHF. Looking up the rest from reference TRBV29-1 and TRBJ1-5 gives the full variable domain: SAVISQKPSRDICQRGTSLTIQCQVDSQVTMMFWYRQQPGQSLTLIATANQGSEATYESGFVIDKFPISRPNLTFSTLTVSNMSPEDSSIYLCSLRGGWESNQPQHFGDGTRLSIL.

This chain joins TRBV2 and TRBJ1-6; no reliable D call. The germline V gene encodes CDR1 SNHLY and CDR2 FYNNEI. The CDR3 contains 15 residues. Trimming stripped 2 bases from V and 7 bases from J, with 12 bases between. The CDR3 loop reads CASSERGIRNSPLHF. CDR3 coding DNA: TGTGCCAGCAGTGAACGGGGTATCAGGAATTCACCCCTCCACTTT. Full variable domain (rest looked up from reference TRBV2 and TRBJ1-6): EPEVTQTPSHQVTQMGQEVILRCVPISNHLYFYWYRQILGQKVEFLVSFYNNEISEKSEIFDDQFSVERPDGSNFTLKIRSTKLEDSAMYFCASSERGIRNSPLHFGNGTRLTVT.

This chain links TRBV4-1 with TRBJ2-7; TRBD1 is a possible D gene (5 bases). There are 15 residues in the CDR3. Looked up from germline, CDR1 is MGHRA and CDR2 is YSYEKL. Trimming left V 5 bases short and J 1 base short, with 15 bases between. CDR3 protein: CASSYSLGQSYEQYF. The CDR3 DNA reads TGCGCCAGCAGCTATTCACTCGGACAATCCTACGAGCAGTACTTC.

This clone was recorded a few times. The chain joins TRBV4-1 to TRBJ1-3; D not certain. The CDR3 length is 15 residues. Germline CDR1 and CDR2: MGHRA and YSYEKL. Between the trimmed V and J ends, which lost 1 base and 2 bases, there was a span of 9 bases. In nucleotides, the CDR3 is TGCGCCAGCAGCCAAGGCCGCACACCTGGAAACACCATATATTTT. It encodes CASSQGRTPGNTIYF.

This clone was seen a single time. The gene calls are TRBV30 and TRBJ1-3; the D gene is possibly TRBD1 (5 bases). CDR1 is GTSNPN, CDR2 SVGIG, per germline (reference sequence). This CDR3 has 15 residues. V lost 2 bases and J lost 0, with 11 bases in between. The CDR3 DNA reads TGTGCCTGGAGTTTAGGGGCCTACTCTGGAAACACCATATATTTT. This gives the protein CAWSLGAYSGNTIYF.

The rearrangement joins TRBV9 to TRBJ1-6; no firm D call. Per the germline V gene, CDR1 is SGDLS and CDR2 is YYNGEE. The CDR3 consists of 15 residues. V lost 0 bases, J lost 7 bases, and 11 bases lay in between. The CDR3, as DNA: TGTGCCAGCAGCGTAGAGGGAGGGCCCAATTCACCCCTCCACTTT. Its translation is CASSVEGGPNSPLHF.

The rearrangement joins TRBV27 to TRBJ1-5; D is uncertain. The CDR3 contains 13 residues. CDR1 and CDR2 from the germline V gene are MNHEY and SMNVEV (reference sequence). Trimming stripped 7 bases from V and 0 bases from J, with 7 bases between. CDR3 sequence (DNA): TGTGCCAGCACCCCGAGTAGCAATCAGCCCCAGCATTTT. Translating it yields CASTPSSNQPQHF.

This clone was found once. This chain connects TRBV30 to TRBJ2-3; 9 bases are a match to TRBD2. This CDR3 contains 16 residues. The junction had 8 bases not matched to a gene; V was cut back by 2 bases and J by 2 bases. Germline CDR1 is GTSNPN and CDR2 is SVGIG (reference sequence). The CDR3 nucleotides are TGTGCCTGGAGTTTGGGCCTAGCGGGAACCACAGATACGCAGTATTTT. Amino acid sequence: CAWSLGLAGTTDTQYF.

The rearrangement links TRBV27 to TRBJ2-7, with 10 bases matching TRBD1. The CDR3 is 15 residues long. V was pared by 0 bases and J by 5 bases, with 4 bases of the junction left unmatched. CDR1 MNHEY and CDR2 SMNVEV come from the germline V gene (reference sequence). The CDR3 coding sequence is TGTGCCAGCAGTTTATCCGGGACAGGGGCGAACGAGCAGTACTTC. Translating gives CASSLSGTGANEQYF.

This clone was seen only a few times. The genes are TRBV6-1 and TRBJ1-2; TRBD1 aligns across 9 bases. The CDR3 contains 13 residues. V gave up 1 base and J gave up 9 bases; unmatched junction bases: 3. CDR1 MNHNS and CDR2 SASEGT come from the germline V gene. For the CDR3, the DNA is TGTGCCAGCAGTGAAGTGGGACAGGGTAGCTACACCTTC. Translation gives CASSEVGQGSYTF.

The V gene is TRBV9, the J gene TRBJ1-6; D is perhaps TRBD1 (6 bases). The germline CDR1 and CDR2 sequences are SGDLS and YYNGEE. This CDR3 spans 17 amino acids. Trimming pared 4 bases from V and 8 bases from J, leaving 22 bases between. The CDR3 nucleotides are TGTGCCAGCAGCCCAGGGGCGCGGGTGGGGCTTGATTCACCCCTCCACTTT. Translating it yields CASSPGARVGLDSPLHF.

J is TRBJ1-5 and V is TRBV27; the match to TRBD1 covers 9 bases. The germline CDR1 and CDR2 sequences are MNHEY and SMNVEV (reference sequence). The CDR3 sequence is 18 residues long. The V segment lost 0 bases and the J segment 1 base; nucleotides outside the gene matches: 7. The CDR3 DNA follows: TGTGCCAGCAGTTTATCGTACACAGGGGGCATCAGCAATCAGCCCCAGCATTTT. It translates to CASSLSYTGGISNQPQHF.

This chain joins TRBV7-2 and TRBJ2-2, with TRBD2 matching 10 bases. This CDR3 spans 14 amino acids. V lost 3 bases and J lost 8; bases outside the gene matches: 3. Germline CDR1 SGHTA, CDR2 FQGNSA. CDR3 nucleotides: TGTGCCAGCAGCTTGAGCGGGGGGGCTGGGGAGCTGTTTTTT. Translating it yields CASSLSGGAGELFF.

V gene TRBV3-1 (or the pseudogene TRBV3-2) combines with J gene TRBJ2-5; D is unresolved. Germline CDR1 and CDR2: LGHDT and YNNKEL (reference sequence). The CDR3 extends over 12 amino acids. The V and J ends lost 8 bases and 1 base respectively, with 8 bases between them. CDR3 DNA: TGTGCCAGCGCGGTGGTCCAAGAGACCCAGTACTTC. It translates to CASAVVQETQYF.

Of note for this clone: The sample contains more than one DNA sequence encoding this CDR3. The rearrangement uses TRBV5-1 and TRBJ1-1; D unclear. The germline V gene encodes CDR1 SGHRS and CDR2 YFSETQ. The V and J ends lost 2 bases and 4 bases respectively, with 6 bases between them. The CDR3 has 12 amino acids. The CDR3 DNA follows: TGCGCCAGCAGCTTCGGGGTCACTGAAGCTTTCTTT. Its protein is CASSFGVTEAFF.

The chain uses TRBV18 and TRBJ1-6; D is unclear. CDR1 and CDR2 from the germline V gene are KGHSH and LQKENI. The CDR3 sequence is 15 residues long. With 2 bases removed from V and 7 bases from J, the gap between germline ends came to 12 bases. The CDR3 DNA reads as TGTGCCAGCTCACCAACTGAGGGAGGGAATTCACCCCTCCACTTT. This encodes CASSPTEGGNSPLHF.

The CDR3 sequence is CASSSDRSSNQPQHF. For the CDR3, the DNA is TGTGCCAGCTCATCGGACAGATCTAGCAATCAGCCCCAGCATTTT. V is TRBV18 and J is TRBJ1-5; D possibly corresponds to TRBD1 (6 bases). CDR1 KGHSH and CDR2 LQKENI come from the germline V gene. The V and J ends lost 5 bases and 0 bases respectively, with 11 bases between them. This CDR3 contains 15 residues. The whole variable domain, filled in from reference TRBV18 and TRBJ1-5, reads NAGVMQNPRHLVRRRGQEARLRCSPMKGHSHVYWYRQLPEEGLKFMVYLQKENIIDESGMPKERFSAEFPKEGPSILRIQQVVRGDSAAYFCASSSDRSSNQPQHFGDGTRLSIL.

The rearrangement joins TRBV9 to TRBJ2-4; D is unresolved. This CDR3 region has 14 residues. CDR1 SGDLS and CDR2 YYNGEE come from the germline V gene. V was clipped by 0 bases and J by 0 bases, with 4 bases between them. CDR3 bases: TGTGCCAGCAGCGTAGGGCTAGCCAAAAACATTCAGTACTTC. Amino acids: CASSVGLAKNIQYF.

The chain uses TRBV6-5 and TRBJ2-7, with D perhaps matching TRBD1 (5 bases). V shed 2 bases and J shed 0 bases, with 11 bases lying between them. The CDR3 length is 15 residues. The germline V gene encodes CDR1 MNHEY and CDR2 SVGAGI. The CDR3 DNA sequence: TGTGCCAGCAGTTACAGCCAGGGTTACTCCTACGAGCAGTACTTC. This sequence encodes CASSYSQGYSYEQYF.

The chain links TRBV7-6 to TRBJ1-1; 7 bases map to TRBD1. Per germline, CDR1 SGHVS and CDR2 FNYEAQ. V lost 2 bases and J lost 3; bases outside the gene matches: 12. The CDR3 extends over 17 amino acids. Here the CDR3 DNA reads TGTGCCAGCAGCTTACTAAGACAGGGCCTAGTGTACACTGAAGCTTTCTTT. Amino acids: CASSLLRQGLVYTEAFF.

This sequence joins TRBV29-1 and TRBJ1-1; 9 bases agree with TRBD1. CDR3 length: 14 amino acids. The trim removed 6 bases at V and 5 bases at J, leaving 10 bases unmatched. Germline V gene data show CDR1 as SQVTM and CDR2 as ANQGSEA. The CDR3 region has the DNA TGCAGCGTCAGAATACAGGGGGCGCAAACTGAAGCTTTCTTT. Its translation: CSVRIQGAQTEAFF.

This rearrangement joins TRBV14 to TRBJ2-3, with 13 bases aligning to TRBD2. Germline V gene lookup returns CDR1 SGHDN and CDR2 FVKESK. With V trimmed by 4 bases and J by 6 bases, 7 bases remained unmatched. This CDR3 region has 16 residues. CDR3 sequence reads: CASSPTSGGAVDTQYF. The CDR3 nucleotides are TGTGCCAGCAGCCCCACTAGCGGGGGGGCCGTGGATACGCAGTATTTT.

The V and J genes are TRBV30 and TRBJ1-6; D may be TRBD1 (5 bases). Germline assignment: CDR1 GTSNPN and CDR2 SVGIG (reference sequence). This CDR3 is built from 15 residues. With 8 bases removed from V and 0 bases from J, the gap between germline ends came to 14 bases. CDR3 sequence (DNA): TGTGCCGGACACCTGTGGAGCTCCTATAATTCACCCCTCCACTTT. This sequence encodes CAGHLWSSYNSPLHF.

The V and J genes are TRBV27 and TRBJ1-1, with unresolved D. The germline V and J ends were trimmed by 5 bases and 0 bases, with 13 bases remaining between them. There are 15 residues in the CDR3. The V gene's germline CDR1 is MNHEY and CDR2 SMNVEV (reference sequence). The CDR3 DNA follows: TGTGCCAGCAGTCCGAGACACCGCTTGAACACTGAAGCTTTCTTT. Translating it yields CASSPRHRLNTEAFF.

The chain combines TRBV4-3 with TRBJ2-3, with D perhaps TRBD2 (5 bases). Looked up from germline, CDR1 is LGHNA and CDR2 is YSLEER. CDR3 length equals 18 residues. Trimming removed 0 bases from V and 0 bases from J, with 16 bases in between. CDR3 in DNA: TGCGCCAGCAGCCAAGAAGCCTCCAGCGGTGCTAGCACAGATACGCAGTATTTT. Translation: CASSQEASSGASTDTQYF.

This clone was found once. J is TRBJ2-3 and V is TRBV6-5; 7 nucleotides align to TRBD1. Trimming removed 4 bases from V and 3 bases from J; junction bases left unmatched: 7. Germline CDR1 MNHEY, CDR2 SVGAGI. The CDR3 contains 15 residues. CDR3 in DNA: TGTGCCAGCAGTTTTCGACAGGGTTTAACAGATACGCAGTATTTT. Amino acid sequence: CASSFRQGLTDTQYF.

The V call is TRBV9, the J call TRBJ2-7; D is possibly TRBD2 (5 bases). The germline V gene has CDR1 SGDLS and CDR2 YYNGEE. The V end was cut by 0 bases, the J end by 6 bases, with 13 bases between. The CDR3 has 14 amino acids. The CDR3 loop is CASSVGASSGEQYF. DNA of the CDR3: TGTGCCAGCAGCGTAGGTGCTAGCTCTGGCGAGCAGTACTTC.

This chain links TRBV11-2 with TRBJ1-1; 12 positions match TRBD1. V lost 5 bases to trimming and J lost 0 bases; unmatched junction nucleotides: 7. CDR3 length: 17 amino acids. Germline-derived CDR1 and CDR2 are SGHAT and FQNNGV. In DNA form, the CDR3 reads TGTGCCAGCAGCGTACCCGGGACAGGGGGCATGAACACTGAAGCTTTCTTT. It is translated as CASSVPGTGGMNTEAFF.

V gene TRBV5-8 combines with J gene TRBJ2-7, with 7 positions matching TRBD1. The CDR3 runs to 14 residues. V dropped 4 bases and J dropped 3; count of bases not matched to a gene: 7. Germline-derived CDR1 and CDR2 are SGHTS and YDEGEE. DNA of the CDR3: TGTGCCAGCAGCGTTCGACAGGGAAACTACGAGCAGTACTTC. It is translated as CASSVRQGNYEQYF. Based on the CDR3 plus reference TRBV5-8 and TRBJ2-7, the full variable domain is EAGVTQSPTHLIKTRGQQATLRCSPISGHTSVYWYQQALGLGLQFLLWYDEGEERNRGNFPPRFSGRQFPNYSSELNVNALELEDSALYLCASSVRQGNYEQYFGPGTRLTVT.

This clone came up a few times. J is TRBJ1-1 and V is TRBV18; 9 bases match TRBD1. J gave up 4 bases and V 5 bases, and 5 bases lay outside the gene matches. Germline lookup yields CDR1 KGHSH and CDR2 LQKENI. The CDR3 sequence is 14 residues long. CDR3 sequence reads: CASSTGTGSTEAFF. DNA for the CDR3: TGTGCCAGCTCAACCGGGACAGGGTCCACTGAAGCTTTCTTT.